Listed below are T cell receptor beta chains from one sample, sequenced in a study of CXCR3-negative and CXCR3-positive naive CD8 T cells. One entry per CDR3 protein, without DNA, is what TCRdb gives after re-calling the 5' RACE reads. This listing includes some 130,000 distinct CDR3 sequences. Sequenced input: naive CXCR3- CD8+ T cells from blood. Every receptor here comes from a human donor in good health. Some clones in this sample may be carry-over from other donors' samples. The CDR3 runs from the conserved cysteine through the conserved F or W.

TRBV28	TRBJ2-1	CASSLTVEQFF
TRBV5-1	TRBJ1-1	CASSLAEYAEAFF
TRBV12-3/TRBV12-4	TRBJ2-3	CASSFGPESSDTQYF
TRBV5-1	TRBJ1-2	CASSLDDPKGYTF
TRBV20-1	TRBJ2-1	CSASPRGPGLYNEQFF
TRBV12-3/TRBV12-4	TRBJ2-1	CASSLQGKGNEQFF
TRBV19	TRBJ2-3	CASSMGLLTDTQYF
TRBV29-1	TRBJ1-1	CSVVGMNTEAFF
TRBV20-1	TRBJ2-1	CSARANPRVEQFF
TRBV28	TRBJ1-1	CASSFYAMNTEAFF
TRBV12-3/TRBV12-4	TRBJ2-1	CASSCELAGVGNEQFF
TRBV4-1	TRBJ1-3	CASSQVRVSGNTIYF
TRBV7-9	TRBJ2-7	CASSLKSGQGSPYEQYF
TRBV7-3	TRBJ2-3	CASSLSDSWGDTQYF
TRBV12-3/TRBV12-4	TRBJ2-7	CASSPANRYEQYF
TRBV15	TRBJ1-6	CATSMGGNSPLHF
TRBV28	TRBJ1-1	CASTLNVGDTEAFF
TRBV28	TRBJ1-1	CASRPEGAQGTEAFF
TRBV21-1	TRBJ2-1	CASSNAGTRPNFNNEQFF
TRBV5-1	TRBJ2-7	CASSTGPSYEQYF
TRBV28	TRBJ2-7	CASCSLAGDEQYF
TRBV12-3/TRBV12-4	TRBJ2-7	CASSPSAWTGGHEQYF
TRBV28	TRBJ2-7	CASSPAPRQAIYEQYF
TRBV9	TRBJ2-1	CASSVTGLLTLFAEQFF
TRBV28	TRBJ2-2	CASSFRGEFTGELFF
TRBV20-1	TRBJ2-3	CSAQPGLAGTFSSTDTQYF
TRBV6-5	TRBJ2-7	CASSYKGYGTASYEQYF
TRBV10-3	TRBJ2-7	CAISESRTSYEQYF
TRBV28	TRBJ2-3	CASSYNPDTQYF
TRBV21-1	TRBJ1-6	CASSKVSDIHSPLHF
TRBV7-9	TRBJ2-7	CASIFLSAPGGYEQYF
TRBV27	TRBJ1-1	CASSWATGNTEAFF
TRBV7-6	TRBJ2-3	CASSRPVGDTQYF
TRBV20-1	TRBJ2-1	CSARSYEAYNEQFF
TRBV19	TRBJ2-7	CASSRAGFYEQYF
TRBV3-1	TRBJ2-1	CASSQESEYSGNEQFF
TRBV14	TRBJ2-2	CASRGTSGATNTGELFF
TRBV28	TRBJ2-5	CASSNRDRGRGETQYF
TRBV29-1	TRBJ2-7	CSVLWGSYEQYF
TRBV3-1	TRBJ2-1	CASSQFNEQFF
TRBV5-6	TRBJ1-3	CASSPARTYGIGNTIYF
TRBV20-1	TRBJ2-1	CSAVRSYNEQFF
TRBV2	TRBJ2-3	CASWRQATSTDTQYF